This TCR beta chain derives from a study of Ad26.COV2.S vaccination and SARS-CoV-2 variants. This sample's treatment: roughly 19 received Ad26.COV2.S at low or high dose, single or two shots; about 5 received placebo; per-sample allocation not given. On day 63 after the first injection, vaccine and placebo recipients gave samples. Notes on the study in general: Vaccine recipients posted higher spike-specific TCR breadth than their placebo counterparts.

A remark on this clone: Its antigen is not identified.

V was pared by 5 bases and J by 7 bases, with 6 bases of the junction left unmatched. Germline V lookup: CDR1 LNHNV, CDR2 YYDKDF (reference sequence). This CDR3 spans 14 amino acids. Method: immunoSEQ multiplex PCR; TCRdb's copy keeps in-frame clones and lacks some. The data hold a few hundred thousand clones, with approximately 90% observed a single time. The sequence came from a person aged 18-60 years who received the Ad26.COV2.S COVID-19 vaccine or a placebo. The rearrangement uses TRBV15 and TRBJ2-3; 10 nucleotides match TRBD2. The sample consisted of peripheral blood, taken in a trial of Ad26.COV2.S vaccine versus placebo. CDR3 loop: CATSGSSGGNTQYF. Written as DNA, the CDR3 is TGTGCCACCAGCGGTTCTAGCGGGGGAAATACGCAGTATTTT.